This T cell receptor beta chain derives from a study of shared clonotypes between healthy human individuals. Background on the study: The people who gave samples were a couple of women and three men aged 18 to 49. Findings of the study overall: Clonotype sharing among donors, it was expected, would be affected by sequencing depth.

Assay execution took place at the deep level. Ten immunoSEQ deep assay plates held the unsorted PBMC DNA. Sequencing was performed with immunoSEQ multiplex PCR; in TCRdb, only in-frame clones are kept and a portion is missing. Of hundreds of thousands of clones detected, about four fifths appear once; the ten largest clones hold less than 15%. There are 14 residues in the CDR3. Trimming removed 8 bases from V and 3 bases from J; junction bases left unmatched: 8. The germline CDR1 and CDR2 sequences are SGHAT and FQNNGV. Worth noting for this clone: The antigen remains undetermined.

The V gene is TRBV11-2, the J gene TRBJ2-7; 9 bases fit TRBD2. The sequenced sample was PBMCs. This sequence was found in a woman aged 35 to 49 in good health. Some clones in this sample may be carry-over from other donors' samples. CDR3 in amino acids: CASRAGGMIYEQYF. The CDR3, as DNA: TGTGCCAGCCGGGCGGGAGGGATGATCTACGAGCAGTACTTC.